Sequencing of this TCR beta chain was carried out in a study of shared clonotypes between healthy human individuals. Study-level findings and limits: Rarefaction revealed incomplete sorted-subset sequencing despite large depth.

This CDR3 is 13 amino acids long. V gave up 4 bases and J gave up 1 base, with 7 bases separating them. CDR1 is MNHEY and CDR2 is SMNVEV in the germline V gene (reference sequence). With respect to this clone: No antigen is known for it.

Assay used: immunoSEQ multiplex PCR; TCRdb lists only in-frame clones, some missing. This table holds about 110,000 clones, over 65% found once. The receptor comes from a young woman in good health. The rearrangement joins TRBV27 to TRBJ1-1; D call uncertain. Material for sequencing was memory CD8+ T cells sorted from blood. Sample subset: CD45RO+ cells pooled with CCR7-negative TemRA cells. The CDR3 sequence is CASSYYANTEAFF. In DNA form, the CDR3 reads TGTGCCAGCAGTTACTATGCGAACACTGAAGCTTTCTTT.